This T cell receptor (beta chain) was sequenced for a study of cytomegalovirus exposure and HLA in healthy donors. Study information: A previous analysis identified 117 million unique TCR beta sequences derived from 180 million or so T cells.

Notes on the study in general: TCR beta chain V- and J-gene trimming was linked, in a later analysis, to a missense variant in DCLRE1C.

CDR3 length equals 14 residues. Germline-derived CDR1 and CDR2 are WSHSY and SAAADI. The V end was cut by 3 bases, the J end by 5 bases, with 10 bases between. This clone was recorded once. Its target is unknown. It was with 60 Vbeta and 13 Jbeta primers that the PCR ran. The data were produced by immunoSEQ multiplex PCR, yet TCRdb's version contains in-frame clones alone and is incomplete. The sample lists about 130,000 clones, roughly three quarters seen once, with 2.2% in the top ten. The sequence was collected from a man aged 25-40 years in good health and CMV-seronegative. Sample: PBMCs. The rearrangement links TRBV10-2 to TRBJ2-2, with D tentatively TRBD1 (6 bases). The CDR3 sequence: CASSDGTPTGELFF. The CDR3 bases are TGCGCCAGCAGTGATGGGACACCTACCGGGGAGCTGTTTTTT.